The T cell receptor beta chain described here comes from a study of blood T cells in healthy people across ages. A second PCR, run for about 7 to 12 cycles, used a sample-barcoded 5' primer plus a J-beta primer mix. Each cDNA molecule, via a template-switch adaptor with 12 random nucleotides, was tagged. One entry per CDR3 protein, called by TCRdb with MiXCR from the 5' RACE reads. The sample holds around 1.5 million distinct CDR3 sequences, 42% seen once. Each donor's blood draw was roughly 10 milliliters of peripheral blood. Whenever a sample was processed, at least 7 million PBMCs were isolated. Source material: blood. The sequence was obtained from a young woman in good health.

Written as DNA, the CDR3 is TGCGCCAGCAGCCAAGACAGGGGGCCCACTGAAGCTTTCTTT. Translated: CASSQDRGPTEAFF. The V gene is TRBV4-1, the J gene TRBJ1-1; 8 bases agree with TRBD1. This CDR3 comprises 14 residues. Per the germline V gene, CDR1 is MGHRA and CDR2 is YSYEKL. After removal of 0 bases from V and 4 bases from J, the junction contained 1 base not matched to a gene.